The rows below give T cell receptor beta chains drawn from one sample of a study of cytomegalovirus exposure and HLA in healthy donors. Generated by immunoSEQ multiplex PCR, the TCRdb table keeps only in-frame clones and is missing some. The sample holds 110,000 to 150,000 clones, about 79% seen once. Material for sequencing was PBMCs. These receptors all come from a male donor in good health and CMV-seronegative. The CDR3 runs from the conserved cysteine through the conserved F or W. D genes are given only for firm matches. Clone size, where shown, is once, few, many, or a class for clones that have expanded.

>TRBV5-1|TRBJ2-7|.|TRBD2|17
TGCGCCAGCAGCTTTACTAGCGGGGGGACCCTTACCTACGAGCAGTACTTC
CASSFTSGGTLTYEQYF
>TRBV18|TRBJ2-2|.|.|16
TGTGCCAGCTCACCACCTGGGACACAATACACCGGGGAGCTGTTTTTT
CASSPPGTQYTGELFF
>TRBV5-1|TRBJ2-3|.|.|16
TGCGCCAGCAGCTTGGCCAGGGGAGACGGGGCGGATACGCAGTATTTT
CASSLARGDGADTQYF
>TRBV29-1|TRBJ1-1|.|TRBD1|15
TGCAGCGCCACCGGGACAGGGGACATGAACACTGAAGCTTTCTTT
CSATGTGDMNTEAFF
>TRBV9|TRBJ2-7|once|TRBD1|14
TGTGCCAGCAGCGTTATGGACAGGACCTACGAGCAGTACTTC
CASSVMDRTYEQYF
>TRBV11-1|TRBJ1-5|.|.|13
TGTGCCAGCAGCCTCGGCGGGGGTCAGCCCCAGCATTTT
CASSLGGGQPQHF
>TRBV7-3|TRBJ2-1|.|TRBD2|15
TGTGCCAGCAGCGTTCGGGGGGGCCGAGACAATGAGCAGTTCTTC
CASSVRGGRDNEQFF
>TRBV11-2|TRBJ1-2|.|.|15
TGTGCCAGCAGCATGACAGGTGGTTTATCCTATGGCTACACCTTC
CASSMTGGLSYGYTF
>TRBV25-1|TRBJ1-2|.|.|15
TGTGCCAGCAGTGAATTCCTAACAGGGAACTATGGCTACACCTTC
CASSEFLTGNYGYTF
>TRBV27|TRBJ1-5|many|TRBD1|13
TGTGCCAGCAGTTTTTCAGGGGGACAGCCCCAGCATTTT
CASSFSGGQPQHF